This TCR beta chain emerged from a study of shared clonotypes between healthy human individuals (dated by TCRdb to 2020 to 2022). Turning to the overall study: The cohort included three men and a couple of women between 18 and 49 years of age. For each donor, three plates each were used for CD4 naive and CD4 memory, two plates were used for CD8 naive, and one plate was used for CD8 memory. To estimate repertoire size and how much clonotypes are shared between individuals, the study performed deep sequencing of blood TCR repertoires from a few healthy adults. Libraries were prepared and TCR repertoires were sequenced by different laboratories using diverse techniques, in order to increase sequencing depth and limit assay-specific biases. Each donor's leukapheresis produced roughly between roughly 0.9 and 8.9 billion PBMCs.

Study-level results and caveats: The small number of donors limited the genetic and exposure-history diversity represented. Larger estimated clonotype richness was generally found for naive subsets than for memory subsets. Only blood was sampled, and tissue TCR repertoires likely differ from those in blood. Pairwise subsampling led to the expectation that sequencing depth would affect the degree of clonotype sharing among donors. Rarefaction of sorted-subset datasets indicated incomplete sequencing despite the large sequencing depth. When several donors were compared, the shared fraction of clonotypes was 5% to 6.5% for naive CD4, approximately 3.3% for naive CD8, 2% to 2.5% for memory CD4, and 0.35% to 0.4% for memory CD8. Higher generation probabilities were observed for clonotypes shared by all four sorted-subset donors than for non-shared clonotypes.

At the junction V is shortened by 2 bases and J by 11 bases, with 27 bases in between. The CDR3 covers 17 residues, taking in both the cysteine and the phenylalanine. Only the CDR3 DNA is retained, 51 bases long and in frame from the first base. The germline V gene (reference sequence) gives CDR1 as MNHEY and CDR2 as SMNVEV. Comment on this clone: No cognate antigen has been identified for it. It has no much larger one-base neighbor in the sample; base qualities were not kept.

Using the deep immunoSEQ assay, TCR CDR3 regions were amplified from genomic DNA by multiplex PCR. Extracted genomic DNA from each cell subset was spread evenly across all wells of several immunoSEQ 96-well plates, with each plate serving as a replicate. For sorted subsets, each replicate PCR was loaded with roughly 200 ng genomic DNA, equivalent to about 33,000 T cell genomes. The purified libraries were quantified using a Qubit 3.0 fluorometer, sized with a Bioanalyzer 2100, and then quantified again using the KAPA Library Quantification kit. Each immunoSEQ 96-well plate was sequenced on its own single-read 150-cycle Illumina NextSeq 550 flow cell. In the original analysis: The immunoSEQ output contained only junctional sequences without quality scores, so filtering could not match that applied to full-length reads. To assign V/J genes and CDR3, sequences were annotated using PyIR, a Python wrapper for IgBLAST v1.9, with IMGT germline references. Reads with weak V/J assignments (E-value above 1e-6), missing CDR3, stop codons, out-of-frame junctions, or ambiguous translated residues were removed. V3J clonotypes were defined by identical inferred V gene, J gene, and CDR3 amino acid sequence. The percentage overlap between two repertoires was calculated by dividing the number of shared unique clonotypes by the size of the smaller repertoire. RTK rarefaction, the Chao1 estimator, and Recon v2.1 estimates of unobserved clonotypes were used to assess repertoire richness. Generation probabilities were computed with OLGA for all TCRbeta clonotypes obtained by the gDNA method from a handful of donors. Sourced from immuneACCESS, this table was stored by TCRdb with only in-frame sequences that have V and J called. A share of the clones is absent; for the studies checked, an unresolved V gene accounts for under half, and the remainder has no known explanation. Clonal size and the V and J genes are those of that table, whereas D and trimming came from the DNA. The sample profile shows roughly 770,000 clones; 90% to 98% of them were found once. The top ten clonotypes cover about 0.21% of the sample.

For the CD8 naive samples, CD45RO-negative cells were positively selected for CCR7, yielding a CD45RA+CCR7+ population from which TemRA cells were excluded. The donors were healthy, HIV-negative adults with no recently reported acute infections or vaccinations. Every donor was a Caucasian adult residing in Nashville, Tennessee, USA. Blood was collected by leukapheresis, and PBMCs were isolated by Ficoll-Histopaque density gradient centrifugation and then cryopreserved in liquid nitrogen vapor phase. Analytical flow cytometry was used to check the purity and quantity of each magnetically sorted T cell population. From each sorted fraction, genomic DNA was isolated and quantified by UV absorbance on a Nanodrop 2000c.

Material for sequencing was naive CD8+ T cells sorted from blood. Per the publication, the cell subset or site label means: CD45RA+CCR7+. The receptor was derived from a man under 40 in good health. Recombination joined TRBV27 with TRBJ1-1; perhaps TRBD1 is the D gene, with 5 bases matching. The CDR3 protein: CASSLRWGDSLFLSAFF. The nucleotides are TGTGCCAGCAGTTTAAGGTGGGGAGACAGTCTTTTCCTCTCGGCTTTCTTT.